The 13 T cell receptor beta chains below all came from one sample that was sequenced in a study of T cell repertoires in cytomegalovirus infection. TCRdb re-derived calls from the reads in MiXCR, one entry per CDR3 protein. The table has roughly 350,000 distinct CDR3 sequences, nearly 35% seen once. Antigen specificity for these receptors is unknown. Sequenced here: cultured PBMCs, sampled from culture after CMV antigen stimulation. The receptors shown here come from a human donor in good health (CMV status not recorded). Some clones in this sample may be carry-over from other donors' samples.

This clonotype was observed a handful of times. The chain links TRBV5-6 to TRBJ2-1, with D unclear. Germline V gene lookup returns CDR1 SGHDT and CDR2 YYEEEE. With 4 bases removed from V and 6 bases from J, the gap between germline ends came to 17 bases. The CDR3 runs 15 residues. The CDR3 nucleotides read TGTGCCAGCAGCCCGGTCGATTATAAAGCCAATGAGCAGTTCTTC. Protein product: CASSPVDYKANEQFF.

V gene TRBV19 combines with J gene TRBJ1-2; 7 nucleotides align to TRBD1. The CDR3 is 14 residues long. CDR1 is LNHDA and CDR2 is SQIVND in the germline V gene (reference sequence). The V and J ends lost 6 bases and 0 bases, in that order; junction bases with no gene match: 4. The DNA for the CDR3 is TGTGCCAGTAGCAGAGACAGGGCTAACTATGGCTACACCTTC. The encoded protein is CASSRDRANYGYTF.

The sample holds a few counts of this clonotype. The chain uses TRBV7-9 and TRBJ1-1; tentatively, D is TRBD1 (6 bases). V lost 5 bases and J 10 bases, leaving 20 bases between the germline ends. CDR1 is SEHNR, CDR2 FQNEAQ, per germline (reference sequence). The CDR3 runs 14 residues. Here the CDR3 reads CASSQRGGPRRAFF. In DNA form, the CDR3 reads TGTGCCAGCAGCCAAAGGGGGGGTCCACGGCGAGCTTTCTTT.

This clonotype was detected only a few times. The rearrangement links TRBV6-5 to TRBJ1-1; the D is unclear. The CDR3 loop spans 14 amino acids. Trimming took off 3 bases at V and 2 bases at J, with 10 bases between the two ends. Germline-derived CDR1 and CDR2 are MNHEY and SVGAGI. The CDR3 reads CASSYEVRNTEAFF. DNA for the CDR3: TGTGCCAGCAGTTATGAGGTTCGTAACACTGAAGCTTTCTTT.

There are a few counts of this clonotype. Here the CDR3 reads CASSANDRGQRVAFF. The CDR3 nucleotides are TGTGCCAGCAGTGCCAACGACCGGGGGCAACGGGTAGCTTTCTTT. The chain carries TRBV6-1 and TRBJ1-1; D is possibly TRBD1 (6 bases). CDR1 MNHNS and CDR2 SASEGT come from the germline V gene. Deletions cut 4 bases from V and 10 bases from J, with 22 bases between. The CDR3 loop spans 15 amino acids.

The V call is TRBV11-2, the J call TRBJ2-5; TRBD1 aligns across 7 bases. The V gene's germline CDR1 is SGHAT and CDR2 FQNNGV. V trimming: 6 bases; J trimming: 3 bases; junction bases outside the gene matches: 10. The CDR3 loop spans 15 amino acids. The CDR3 is CASRDESGGKETQYF. The CDR3 bases are TGTGCCAGCAGGGATGAATCAGGGGGAAAAGAGACCCAGTACTTC.

This clonotype has more than one count but fewer than ten. The J gene is TRBJ1-1, the V gene TRBV14; 9 bases map to TRBD1. CDR1 and CDR2 from the germline V gene are SGHDN and FVKESK. CDR3 length: 15 residues. V shed 4 bases, J shed 4 bases, and the junction held 7 bases outside the gene matches. CDR3: CASSPAGTGTTEAFF. The CDR3 DNA sequence: TGTGCCAGCAGCCCTGCCGGGACAGGGACCACTGAAGCTTTCTTT.

The gene calls are TRBV7-9 and TRBJ2-1; D unresolved. The V end lost 4 bases, the J end lost 2 bases, and 15 bases lay between the germline ends. The germline V gene has CDR1 SEHNR and CDR2 FQNEAQ (reference sequence). This CDR3 has 16 residues. Here the CDR3 DNA reads TGTGCCAGCAGCTCCGGTTTGGTGGTCCCCTACAATGAGCAGTTCTTC. The encoded protein is CASSSGLVVPYNEQFF.

This rearrangement joins TRBV7-6 to TRBJ1-1, with 7 bases fitting TRBD1. V lost 4 bases to trimming and J lost 0 bases; unmatched junction nucleotides: 8. The CDR3 has 16 residues. CDR1 is SGHVS and CDR2 is FNYEAQ in the germline V gene. As DNA, the CDR3 is TGTGCCAGCAGCTCCCTTTGGGGACAGTTGAACACTGAAGCTTTCTTT. Translation: CASSSLWGQLNTEAFF.

In this sample, this clonotype turned up a few times. The V and J genes are TRBV7-6 and TRBJ1-4, with a weak D call TRBD1 (5 bases). The germline V and J ends were trimmed by 1 base and 6 bases, with 15 bases remaining between them. The CDR3 length is 16 residues. CDR1 and CDR2 from the germline V gene are SGHVS and FNYEAQ. The CDR3 DNA follows: TGTGCCAGCAGCTTAGGAGAGCGGGGCAACCATGAAAAACTGTTTTTT. It yields the protein CASSLGERGNHEKLFF.

V and J are TRBV19 and TRBJ1-5; 11 bases match TRBD1. This CDR3 is 15 amino acids long. Germline CDR1 is LNHDA and CDR2 is SQIVND (reference sequence). V trimming: 5 bases; J trimming: 5 bases; junction bases outside the gene matches: 5. CDR3 in DNA: TGTGCCAGTAGTTGGGACAGGGGGGCGGATCAGCCCCAGCATTTT. Translated, it gives CASSWDRGADQPQHF. The entire variable domain, with the rest obtained from reference TRBV19 and TRBJ1-5, is as follows: DGGITQSPKYLFRKEGQNVTLSCEQNLNHDAMYWYRQDPGQGLRLIYYSQIVNDFQKGDIAEGYSVSREKKESFPLTVTSAQKNPTAFYLCASSWDRGADQPQHFGDGTRLSIL.

The rearrangement links TRBV30 to TRBJ1-5; no definite D call. Per the germline V gene, CDR1 is GTSNPN and CDR2 is SVGIG (reference sequence). V was cut by 1 base and J by 0 bases, with 7 bases left in between. The CDR3 is 14 residues long. The CDR3 is CAWSGSRSNQPQHF. The CDR3 coding sequence is TGTGCCTGGAGTGGAAGCCGTAGCAATCAGCCCCAGCATTTT.

The chain recombines TRBV10-3 with TRBJ2-5; D is perhaps TRBD1 (5 bases). This CDR3 contains 12 residues. Trimming cost V 8 bases and J 2 bases, with 9 bases left between them. The V gene's germline CDR1 is ENHRY and CDR2 SYGVKD. CDR3 protein: CAIGAEQETQYF. In nucleotides, the CDR3 is TGTGCCATCGGGGCGGAGCAAGAGACCCAGTACTTC.